These 21 T cell receptor beta chains were all obtained from the same sample, sequenced in a study of cytomegalovirus exposure and HLA in healthy donors. The PCR had 60 Vbeta and 13 Jbeta primers. TCRdb keeps only in-frame clones here, not all; method: immunoSEQ multiplex PCR. Altogether 150,000 or so clones are present, roughly 82% being singletons, with the ten largest covering under 5%. The source material was PBMCs. All receptors come from a male donor in good health and CMV-seropositive.

The chain is built from TRBV11-2 and TRBJ2-7, with TRBD1 as a possible D gene (5 bases). In germline, CDR1 is SGHAT, CDR2 FQNNGV. The CDR3 sequence is 14 residues long. With 0 bases removed from V and 2 bases from J, the gap between germline ends came to 8 bases. The CDR3 sequence is CASSLEGAAYEQYF. In nucleotides, the CDR3 is TGTGCCAGCAGCTTAGAAGGGGCCGCCTACGAGCAGTACTTC.

CDR3 nucleotides: TGCGCCAGCAGCTTGGAGCCTAACAGAGGGAGGGGGTATGCAGATACGCAGTATTTT. Translation gives CASSLEPNRGRGYADTQYF. J is TRBJ2-3 and V is TRBV5-1; a possible D gene is TRBD2 (7 bases). CDR3 length: 19 amino acids. V lost 0 bases and J lost 4, with 24 bases in between. Germline values: CDR1 SGHRS, CDR2 YFSETQ.

This clone was recorded once. Additional DNA sequences in this sample encode the identical CDR3. The CDR3 here is CASSPPDSYEQYF. CDR3 nucleotides: TGTGCCAGCTCACCACCCGATAGCTACGAGCAGTACTTC. The genes are TRBV18 and TRBJ2-7; D remains ambiguous. CDR1 is KGHSH and CDR2 is LQKENI in the germline V gene. This CDR3 has 13 amino acids. V was pared by 0 bases and J by 3 bases, with 6 bases between. Drawing the rest from reference TRBV18 and TRBJ2-7, the complete variable domain is NAGVMQNPRHLVRRRGQEARLRCSPMKGHSHVYWYRQLPEEGLKFMVYLQKENIIDESGMPKERFSAEFPKEGPSILRIQQVVRGDSAAYFCASSPPDSYEQYFGPGTRLTVT.

The rearrangement joins TRBV20-1 to TRBJ1-2, with D perhaps matching TRBD1 (6 bases). The CDR3 has 11 amino acids. The germline CDR1 and CDR2 sequences are DFQATT and SNEGSKA (reference sequence). The V and J ends lost 3 bases and 8 bases respectively, with 10 bases between them. The CDR3 reads CSASRDNGYTF. The CDR3, as DNA: TGCAGTGCTAGCCGGGACAACGGCTACACCTTC.

The chain couples TRBV21-1 to TRBJ1-6; TRBD1, the D gene given by the table, was not confirmed from the DNA. TRBV21-1 is assigned pseudogene status. The CDR3 extends over 14 amino acids. As DNA, the CDR3 is TGTGCCAGCAGCAAGCCAGGGGATAATTCACCCCTCCACTTT. It specifies CASSKPGDNSPLHF.

A single count supports this clone. The chain links TRBV10-3 to TRBJ2-5; D might be TRBD2 (5 bases). The J call may be incorrect, as the DNA end agrees better with TRBJ2-7. CDR1 and CDR2 from the germline V gene are ENHRY and SYGVKD. This CDR3 is built from 14 residues. CDR3 protein: CAISEPGIGHEQYF. The CDR3 nucleotides read TGTGCCATCAGTGAGCCGGGGATTGGGCACGAGCAGTACTTC.

The chain uses TRBV2 and TRBJ2-1, with a possible D match to TRBD1 (6 bases). The CDR3 is 12 residues long. V lost 6 bases and J lost 8, with 11 bases in between. Germline CDR1 and CDR2: SNHLY and FYNNEI. CDR3 residues: CASRSQGYEQFF. The DNA for the CDR3 is TGTGCCAGCAGGTCCCAGGGGTATGAGCAGTTCTTC.

This clone was seen a handful of times. This rearrangement joins TRBV2 to TRBJ2-7; 11 positions agree with TRBD2. V dropped 4 bases and J dropped 3; count of bases not matched to a gene: 8. The CDR3 contains 16 residues. The V gene's germline CDR1 is SNHLY and CDR2 FYNNEI. The CDR3 DNA is TGTGCCAGCAGTGTGGGACTAGCGGCCGTCAACTACGAGCAGTACTTC. Amino acid sequence: CASSVGLAAVNYEQYF.

This clone was counted a few times. The chain couples TRBV9 to TRBJ2-7; 9 positions agree with TRBD2. The V and J ends lost 0 bases and 5 bases, in that order; junction bases with no gene match: 3. The CDR3 totals 14 residues. Germline V CDR1 and CDR2: SGDLS, YYNGEE. The DNA of the CDR3 is TGTGCCAGCAGCGTAGGGGGACTAGCCCACGAGCAGTACTTC. It specifies CASSVGGLAHEQYF.

The J gene is TRBJ2-1, the V gene TRBV19; D possibly corresponds to TRBD1 (5 bases). Germline V gene data show CDR1 as LNHDA and CDR2 as SQIVND (reference sequence). V lost 0 bases and J 2 bases, leaving 11 bases between the germline ends. The CDR3 is 16 residues long. CDR3 DNA: TGTGCCAGTAGTATAGAGAGAAGGGGCCCCTACAATGAGCAGTTCTTC. It is translated as CASSIERRGPYNEQFF.

Note on this clone: This sample includes further DNA sequences coding for the same CDR3. The chain links TRBV9 to TRBJ1-1; D is unclear. CDR3 length equals 13 residues. Trimming left V 0 bases short and J 1 base short, with 4 bases between. Germline lookup yields CDR1 SGDLS and CDR2 YYNGEE. The CDR3 DNA reads as TGTGCCAGCAGCGTAGGCAGGAACACTGAAGCTTTCTTT. It translates to CASSVGRNTEAFF. The variable domain in full, with the rest retrieved from reference TRBV9 and TRBJ1-1, is DSGVTQTPKHLITATGQRVTLRCSPRSGDLSVYWYQQSLDQGLQFLIQYYNGEERAKGNILERFSAQQFPDLHSELNLSSLELGDSALYFCASSVGRNTEAFFGQGTRLTVV.

V usage is TRBV7-8 and J usage is TRBJ2-3; a possible D gene is TRBD2 (6 bases). Trimming pared 5 bases from V and 0 bases from J, leaving 12 bases between. The CDR3 is 15 amino acids. CDR1 is SGHVS and CDR2 is FQNEAQ in the germline V gene. The CDR3: CASSPGVISTDTQYF. The CDR3 DNA reads TGTGCCAGCAGCCCGGGGGTAATAAGCACAGATACGCAGTATTTT.

For this clone: The junction departs from the called germline gene at one end, perhaps through a read error. The chain joins TRBV6-1 to TRBJ1-1; no clear D. The CDR3 length is 12 residues. CDR1 is MNHNS and CDR2 is SASEGT in the germline V gene. This chain's CDR3 is CASSEYNSEAFF. The CDR3 bases are TGTGCCAGCAGTGAATATAACAGTGAAGCTTTCTTT.

The chain uses TRBV5-1 and TRBJ2-7, with TRBD1 identical over 12 bases. CDR1 SGHRS and CDR2 YFSETQ come from the germline V gene. The length of the CDR3 is 15 residues. The trim removed 4 bases at V and 3 bases at J, leaving 5 bases unmatched. The CDR3 sequence is CASSPGTGGFYEQYF. The CDR3 DNA reads as TGCGCCAGCAGCCCAGGGACAGGGGGCTTCTACGAGCAGTACTTC.

This clone is a singleton in its sample. The chain recombines TRBV10-3 with TRBJ1-2; the match to TRBD1 covers 9 bases. Germline values: CDR1 ENHRY, CDR2 SYGVKD. The CDR3 loop spans 14 amino acids. After removal of 0 bases from V and 8 bases from J, the junction contained 4 bases not matched to a gene. The CDR3 DNA reads TGTGCCATCAGTGAGTCCGGGACAGGGAGGGGCTACACCTTC. It encodes CAISESGTGRGYTF.

The gene calls are TRBV5-1 and TRBJ2-6; TRBD1 is a possible D gene (6 bases). The CDR3 has 14 amino acids. V was shortened by 0 bases and J by 15 bases, with 16 bases between the two germline ends. Per germline, CDR1 SGHRS and CDR2 YFSETQ. The CDR3 DNA sequence: TGCGCCAGCAGCTTGGGACAGGCTCGGGGTAGCCTGACTTTC. Translating it yields CASSLGQARGSLTF.

The gene calls are TRBV7-7 and TRBJ2-3; 15 bases align to TRBD2. CDR3 length: 16 residues. Germline V gives CDR1 SSHAT, CDR2 FNYEAQ (reference sequence). V was pared by 5 bases and J by 4 bases, with 4 bases of the junction left unmatched. CDR3 in DNA: TGTGCCAGCAGCCAAGGACTAGCGGGGGGGCCAGATACGCAGTATTTT. Translating gives CASSQGLAGGPDTQYF.

The chain carries TRBV19 and TRBJ1-1, with 12 bases lining up with TRBD1. The CDR3 consists of 15 residues. Germline-derived CDR1 and CDR2 are LNHDA and SQIVND (reference sequence). After removal of 4 bases from V and 1 base from J, the junction contained 1 base not matched to a gene. The CDR3 spells CASSKGQGANTEAFF. The CDR3 DNA reads TGTGCCAGTAGTAAGGGACAGGGGGCGAACACTGAAGCTTTCTTT.

With regard to this clone: One junction end does not reproduce the germline sequence, and a read error may be involved. The rearrangement uses TRBV7-9 and TRBJ2-5; D remains unclear. CDR3 length: 11 amino acids. Germline CDR1 reads SEHNR; CDR2 reads FQNEAQ (reference sequence). CDR3 sequence (DNA): TGTTCCAGCAGCTTATATGAGACCCAGTACTTC. Amino acids: CSSSLYETQYF.

CDR3 in amino acids: CASSLSPRGGTDTQYF. In nucleotides, the CDR3 is TGTGCCAGCAGTTTATCTCCCAGGGGGGGCACAGATACGCAGTATTTT. The chain couples TRBV27 to TRBJ2-3, with D perhaps TRBD1 (7 bases). V was clipped by 0 bases and J by 1 base, with 11 bases between them. Germline V gives CDR1 MNHEY, CDR2 SMNVEV (reference sequence). CDR3 size: 16 residues.

Points on this clone: A read error may produce the germline difference seen at one junction end. The chain carries TRBV18 and TRBJ2-6, with 8 bases identical to TRBD1. The CDR3 extends over 17 amino acids. Germline V lookup: CDR1 KGHSH, CDR2 LQKENI. The CDR3: CASSPGQGSSGANGLTF. Here the CDR3 DNA reads TGTGCCAGCTCACCAGGACAGGGTAGCTCTGGGGCCAACGGCCTGACTTTC.